The clone carrying this TCR beta chain came up a few times. Its specificity is unknown. Study-level points and caveats: Tumor memory CD4+ T cell TCR gene usage clustered with blood and lymph node memory CD4+ cells and lymph node naive CD4+ cells.

Semi-nested PCR with Nested Universal Primer A followed constant-region reverse priming of full-length variable regions. TCRdb itself ran the 5' RACE reads through MiXCR, one entry per CDR3 protein. The table includes 20,000 to 25,000 distinct CDR3 sequences, more than 25% detected once. CDR1 and CDR2 (germline): DFQATT, SNEGSKA (reference sequence). The CDR3 contains 17 residues. Trimming removed 5 bases from V and 6 bases from J; junction bases left unmatched: 13. The V call is TRBV20-1, the J call TRBJ2-3; 14 bases match TRBD2. This clonotype was sampled from a female donor with breast cancer. Sequencing used tumor-infiltrating naive CD4+ T cells sorted from the breast tumor. Sample subset: naive CD4+ T cells, CD4+CD45RA+CD25-. The CDR3 DNA reads TGCAGTGCTTTTCCTCTCCGGACTAGCGGGAGGAAGGATACGCAGTATTTT. Protein: CSAFPLRTSGRKDTQYF.